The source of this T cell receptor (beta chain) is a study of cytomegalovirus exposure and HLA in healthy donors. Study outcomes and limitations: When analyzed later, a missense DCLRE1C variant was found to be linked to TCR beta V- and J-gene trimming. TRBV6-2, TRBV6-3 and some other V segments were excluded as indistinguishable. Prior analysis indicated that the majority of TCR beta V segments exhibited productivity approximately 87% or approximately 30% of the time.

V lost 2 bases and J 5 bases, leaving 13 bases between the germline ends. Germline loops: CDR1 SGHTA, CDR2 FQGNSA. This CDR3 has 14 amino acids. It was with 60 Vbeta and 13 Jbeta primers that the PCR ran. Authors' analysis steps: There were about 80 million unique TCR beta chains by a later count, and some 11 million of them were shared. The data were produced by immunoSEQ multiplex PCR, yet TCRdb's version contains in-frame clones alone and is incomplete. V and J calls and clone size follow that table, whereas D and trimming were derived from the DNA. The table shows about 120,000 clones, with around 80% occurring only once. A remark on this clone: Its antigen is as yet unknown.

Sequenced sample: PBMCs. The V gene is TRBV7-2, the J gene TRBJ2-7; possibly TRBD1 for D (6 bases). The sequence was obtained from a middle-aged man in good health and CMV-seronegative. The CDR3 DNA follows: TGTGCCAGCAGCTTAACGGGACACCTCGACGAGCAGTACTTC. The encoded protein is CASSLTGHLDEQYF.